This record concerns one TCR beta chain sequence. Its antigen is unknown. The source of the sample is a study of cytomegalovirus exposure and HLA in healthy donors. Study-wide points: With high specificity and sensitivity, the classifier reportedly diagnosed cytomegalovirus status.

This CDR3 contains 14 residues. Germline CDR1 and CDR2: SGHAT and FQNNGV. V trimming: 5 bases; J trimming: 3 bases; junction bases outside the gene matches: 5. Clones were sequenced by immunoSEQ multiplex PCR, and TCRdb holds only the in-frame ones, with some missing. The sample shows more than 95,000 clones, around 90% of them seen only once. The gene calls are TRBV11-2 and TRBJ2-3, with 7 bases that match TRBD1. The receptor comes from a woman in her late teens or twenties in good health and CMV-seronegative. The sequenced sample consisted of PBMCs. The CDR3 loop is CASSEDRDTDTQYF. The CDR3 coding sequence is TGTGCCAGCAGCGAAGACAGGGATACAGATACGCAGTATTTT.